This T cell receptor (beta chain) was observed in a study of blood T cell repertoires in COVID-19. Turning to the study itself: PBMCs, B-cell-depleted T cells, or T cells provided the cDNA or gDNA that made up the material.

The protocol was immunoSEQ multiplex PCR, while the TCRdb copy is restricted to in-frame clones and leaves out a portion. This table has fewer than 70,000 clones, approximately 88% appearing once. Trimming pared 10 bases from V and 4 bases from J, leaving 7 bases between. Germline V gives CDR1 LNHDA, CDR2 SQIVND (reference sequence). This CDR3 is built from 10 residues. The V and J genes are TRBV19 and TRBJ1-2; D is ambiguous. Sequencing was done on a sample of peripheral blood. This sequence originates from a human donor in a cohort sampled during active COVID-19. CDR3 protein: CATGPYGYTF. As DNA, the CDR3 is TGTGCCACTGGCCCCTATGGCTACACCTTC.